In its sample, the clone carrying this T cell receptor (beta chain) was seen a few times. The antigen is undetermined. V lost 3 bases, J lost 2 bases, and 17 bases lay in between. The germline CDR1 and CDR2 sequences are SGHRS and YFSETQ. This CDR3 is built from 16 residues. The TCR beta CDR3 regions underwent amplification using RNA transcripts as the source. HTBI primers were employed in a first-round RT-PCR of the TCR CDR3. TCRdb reprocessed the multiplex PCR reads via MiXCR and lists one record per CDR3 protein. Found here are about 640,000 distinct CDR3 sequences, under 25% of them singletons; the top ten hold over 30%. Patients with uncontrolled infections, other autoimmune diseases, pregnancy or lactation were excluded. It was approximately 9.7 ml of fresh peripheral blood that supplied the PBMCs. This entry comes from a study of T cells in Graves' hyperthyroidism and ophthalmopathy. Regarding the study as a whole: Ophthalmopathy was separated from stable hyperthyroidism by a 13 V-J model.

This TCR came from a man younger than 45 with Graves' ophthalmopathy. The gene calls are TRBV5-1 and TRBJ2-5, with D possibly being TRBD1 (6 bases). Sample: blood. The CDR3: CASSWTTGLSQETQYF. The CDR3 DNA is TGCGCCAGCAGCTGGACCACAGGGTTATCGCAAGAGACCCAGTACTTC.